A selection of T cell receptor beta chains follows, all from one sample in a study of CD8+ T cells in alopecia areata. Clones were sequenced by immunoSEQ multiplex PCR, and TCRdb holds only the in-frame ones, with some missing. The sample lists about 170,000 clones; 65% to 75% were seen once. The source was CD8+ T cells sorted from blood, collected at week 0. These receptor sequences come from a human donor with alopecia areata. Both conserved end residues are part of each CDR3. A D gene is named only where the DNA matches it firmly. Some rows have no size entry. The others give once, few or many, or a class for an expanded clone.

J gene: TRBJ2-5; clone size: NA; V gene: TRBV29-1; D gene: TRBD2; CDR3 DNA: TGCAGCGTTGAAGATCGGGGGGAACGGGAGACCCAGTACTTC; CDR3 protein: CSVEDRGERETQYF
J gene: TRBJ1-5; clone size: NA; V gene: TRBV25-1; D gene: TRBD1; CDR3 DNA: TGTGCCAGCAGTCCGGGACAGGGGGCTCAGCCCCAGCATTTT; CDR3 protein: CASSPGQGAQPQHF
J gene: TRBJ2-1; clone size: few; V gene: TRBV10-3; D gene: TRBD2; CDR3 DNA: TGTGCCATCAGTGATCCTAGCGGGGGGGATCTCAATGAGCAGTTCTTC; CDR3 protein: CAISDPSGGDLNEQFF
J gene: TRBJ2-7; clone size: few; V gene: TRBV5-6; D gene: NA; CDR3 DNA: TGTGCCAGCAGATCTCAGGGAATGGACGAGCAGTACTTC; CDR3 protein: CASRSQGMDEQYF
J gene: TRBJ1-2; clone size: NA; V gene: TRBV4-2; D gene: NA; CDR3 DNA: TGTGCCAGCAGCCAAGAACAGGGACTCACTAACTATGGCTACACCTTC; CDR3 protein: CASSQEQGLTNYGYTF
J gene: TRBJ1-1; clone size: NA; V gene: TRBV12-5; D gene: TRBD1; CDR3 DNA: TGTGCTAGTGGGGTTACAGGGGACCCCCTACTTACTGAAGCTTTCTTT; CDR3 protein: CASGVTGDPLLTEAFF
J gene: TRBJ2-5; clone size: NA; V gene: TRBV6-1; D gene: NA; CDR3 DNA: TGTGCCAGCAGTGCCTGGACAGAAGAGACCCAGTACTTC; CDR3 protein: CASSAWTEETQYF
J gene: TRBJ1-2; clone size: once; V gene: TRBV29-1; D gene: NA; CDR3 DNA: TGCAGCGTTGACTTACAGGAGACCGCTGGCTATGGCTACACCTTC; CDR3 protein: CSVDLQETAGYGYTF
J gene: TRBJ2-7; clone size: once; V gene: TRBV2; D gene: NA; CDR3 DNA: TGTGCCAGCAGCAAAGGCGACGGCTACTACGAGCAGTACTTC; CDR3 protein: CASSKGDGYYEQYF
J gene: TRBJ2-4; clone size: NA; V gene: TRBV7-9; D gene: NA; CDR3 DNA: TGTGCCAGCAGCCGTGCGTCGGGACCCAAAAACATTCAGTACTTC; CDR3 protein: CASSRASGPKNIQYF
J gene: TRBJ2-5; clone size: NA; V gene: TRBV4-1; D gene: NA; CDR3 DNA: TGCGCCAGCAGCCACCCCTCCGCGGGGTACCAAGAGACCCAGTACTTC; CDR3 protein: CASSHPSAGYQETQYF
J gene: TRBJ2-7; clone size: NA; V gene: TRBV7-7; D gene: TRBD1; CDR3 DNA: TGTGCTAGCAGCGCCGGGACAGGAAACACCTACGAGCAGTACTTC; CDR3 protein: CASSAGTGNTYEQYF
J gene: TRBJ2-1; clone size: few; V gene: TRBV6-4; D gene: TRBD1; CDR3 DNA: TGTGCCAGCAGTCCCGCCGAGGGGGCGTACTACAATGAGCAGTTCTTC; CDR3 protein: CASSPAEGAYYNEQFF
J gene: TRBJ2-2; clone size: NA; V gene: TRBV7-9; D gene: NA; CDR3 DNA: TGTGCCAGCACCCGTACCGGGGAGCTGTTTTTT; CDR3 protein: CASTRTGELFF
J gene: TRBJ1-6; clone size: NA; V gene: TRBV10-1; D gene: NA; CDR3 DNA: TGCGCCAGCACGGCGGGAGTTAATTCACCCCTCCACTTT; CDR3 protein: CASTAGVNSPLHF
J gene: TRBJ1-5; clone size: NA; V gene: TRBV7-8; D gene: NA; CDR3 DNA: TGTGCCAGCAGCTTAGCGCGGGATGGACTCCCGGGTCAGCCCCAGCATTTT; CDR3 protein: CASSLARDGLPGQPQHF
J gene: TRBJ2-3; clone size: NA; V gene: TRBV13; D gene: NA; CDR3 DNA: TGTGCCAGCAGCTTACCAACGACAGACCTCACAGATACGCAGTATTTT; CDR3 protein: CASSLPTTDLTDTQYF
J gene: TRBJ1-5; clone size: NA; V gene: TRBV4-1; D gene: NA; CDR3 DNA: TGCGCCAGCAGCCAAGATCGGGGGAGCAATCAGCCCCAGCATTTT; CDR3 protein: CASSQDRGSNQPQHF
J gene: TRBJ1-2; clone size: NA; V gene: TRBV5-1; D gene: NA; CDR3 DNA: TGCGCCAGCAGCTGGGGTCCTGCCCCCTCTAACTATGGCTACACCTTC; CDR3 protein: CASSWGPAPSNYGYTF
J gene: TRBJ1-2; clone size: NA; V gene: TRBV11-2; D gene: NA; CDR3 DNA: TGTGCCAGCAGCTTAGCGCAGGGGCGGGACTATGGCTACACCTTC; CDR3 protein: CASSLAQGRDYGYTF